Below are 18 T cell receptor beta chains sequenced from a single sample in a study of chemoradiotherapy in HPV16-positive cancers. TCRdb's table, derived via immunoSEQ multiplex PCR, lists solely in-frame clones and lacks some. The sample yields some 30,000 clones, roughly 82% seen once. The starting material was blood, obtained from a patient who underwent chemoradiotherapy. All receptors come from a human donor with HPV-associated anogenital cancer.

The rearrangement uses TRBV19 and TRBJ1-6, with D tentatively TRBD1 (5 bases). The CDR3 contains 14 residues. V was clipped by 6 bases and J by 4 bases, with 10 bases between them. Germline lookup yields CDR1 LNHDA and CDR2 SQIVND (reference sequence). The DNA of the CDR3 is TGTGCCAGTAGCCCCGGGGGGTATAATTCACCCCTCCACTTT. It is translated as CASSPGGYNSPLHF.

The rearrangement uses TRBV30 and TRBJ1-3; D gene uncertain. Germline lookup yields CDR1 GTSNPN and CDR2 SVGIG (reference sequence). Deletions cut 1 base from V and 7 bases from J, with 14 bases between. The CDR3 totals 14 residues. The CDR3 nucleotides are TGTGCCTGGAGTGGTCCAAGCGTCACTAACACCATATATTTT. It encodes CAWSGPSVTNTIYF. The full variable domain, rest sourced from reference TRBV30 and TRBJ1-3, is SQTIHQWPATLVQPVGSPLSLECTVEGTSNPNLYWYRQAAGRGLQLLFYSVGIGQISSEVPQNLSASRPQDRQFILSSKKLLLSDSGFYLCAWSGPSVTNTIYFGEGSWLTVV.

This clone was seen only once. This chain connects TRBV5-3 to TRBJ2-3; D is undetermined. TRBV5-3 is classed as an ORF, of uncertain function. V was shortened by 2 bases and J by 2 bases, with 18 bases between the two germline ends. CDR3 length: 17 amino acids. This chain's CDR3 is CARSLKISEDYTDTQYF. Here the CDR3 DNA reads TGTGCCAGAAGCTTAAAGATTTCTGAGGATTACACAGATACGCAGTATTTT.

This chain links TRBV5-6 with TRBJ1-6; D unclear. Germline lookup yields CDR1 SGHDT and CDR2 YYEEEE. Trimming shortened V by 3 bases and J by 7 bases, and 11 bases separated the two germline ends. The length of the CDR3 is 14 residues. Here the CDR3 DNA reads TGTGCCAGCAGCTGGGAGGGCTTCAATTCACCCCTCCACTTT. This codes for CASSWEGFNSPLHF.

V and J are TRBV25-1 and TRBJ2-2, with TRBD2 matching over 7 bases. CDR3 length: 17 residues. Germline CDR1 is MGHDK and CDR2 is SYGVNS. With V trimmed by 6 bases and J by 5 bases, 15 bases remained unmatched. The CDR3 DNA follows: TGTGCCAGCAGGGGCCCCGGGGGGTTAGGTTCTACCGGGGAGCTGTTTTTT. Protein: CASRGPGGLGSTGELFF.

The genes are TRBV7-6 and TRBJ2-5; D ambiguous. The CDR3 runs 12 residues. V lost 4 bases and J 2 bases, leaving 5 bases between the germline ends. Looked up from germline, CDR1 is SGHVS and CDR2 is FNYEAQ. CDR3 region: CASSSNQETQYF. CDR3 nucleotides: TGTGCCAGCAGCTCAAATCAAGAGACCCAGTACTTC.

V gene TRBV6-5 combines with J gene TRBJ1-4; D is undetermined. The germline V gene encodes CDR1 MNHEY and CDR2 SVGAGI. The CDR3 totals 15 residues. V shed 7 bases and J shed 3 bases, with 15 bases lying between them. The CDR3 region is CASTSPGIPNEKLFF. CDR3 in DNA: TGTGCCAGCACTTCCCCTGGAATTCCTAATGAAAAACTGTTTTTT.

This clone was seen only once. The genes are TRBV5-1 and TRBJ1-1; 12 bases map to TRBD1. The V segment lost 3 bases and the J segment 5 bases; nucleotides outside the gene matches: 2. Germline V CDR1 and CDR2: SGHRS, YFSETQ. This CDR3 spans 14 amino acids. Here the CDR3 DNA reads TGCGCCAGCAGCTGGGACAGGGGGCGAACTGAAGCTTTCTTT. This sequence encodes CASSWDRGRTEAFF.

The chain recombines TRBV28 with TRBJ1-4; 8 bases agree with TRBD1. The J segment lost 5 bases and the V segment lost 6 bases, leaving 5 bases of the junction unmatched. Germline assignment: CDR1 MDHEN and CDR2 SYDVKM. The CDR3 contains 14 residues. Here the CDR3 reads CASRPQGGNEKLFF. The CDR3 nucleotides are TGTGCCAGCAGACCACAGGGGGGAAATGAAAAACTGTTTTTT.

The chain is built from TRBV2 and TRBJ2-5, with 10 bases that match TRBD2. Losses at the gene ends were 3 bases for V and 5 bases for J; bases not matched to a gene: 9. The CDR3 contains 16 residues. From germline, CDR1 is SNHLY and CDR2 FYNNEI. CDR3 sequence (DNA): TGTGCCAGCAGTGAGGCGGTAGCGGGGGGCGGGGAGACCCAGTACTTC. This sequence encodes CASSEAVAGGGETQYF.

Written as DNA, the CDR3 is TGCGCCAGCAGCTATGATTCAGGGGGCACTGAAGCTTTCTTT. Translating it yields CASSYDSGGTEAFF. This chain links TRBV5-1 with TRBJ1-1, with 7 bases identical to TRBD1. The germline CDR1 and CDR2 sequences are SGHRS and YFSETQ. V was clipped by 3 bases and J by 4 bases; unmatched bases: 6. The CDR3 has 14 amino acids.

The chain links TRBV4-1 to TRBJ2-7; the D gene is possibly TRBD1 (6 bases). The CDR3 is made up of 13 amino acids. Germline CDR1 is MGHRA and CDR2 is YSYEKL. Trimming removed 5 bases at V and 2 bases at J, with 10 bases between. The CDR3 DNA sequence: TGCGCCAGCAGCTGGACAGCCACCTACGAGCAGTACTTC. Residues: CASSWTATYEQYF.

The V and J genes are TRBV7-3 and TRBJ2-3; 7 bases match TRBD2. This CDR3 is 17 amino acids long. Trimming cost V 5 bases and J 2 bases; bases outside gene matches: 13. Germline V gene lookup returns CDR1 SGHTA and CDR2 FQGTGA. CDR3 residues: CASSRRPAGTITDTQYF. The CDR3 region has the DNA TGTGCCAGCAGCCGCAGGCCGGCCGGGACTATCACAGATACGCAGTATTTT.

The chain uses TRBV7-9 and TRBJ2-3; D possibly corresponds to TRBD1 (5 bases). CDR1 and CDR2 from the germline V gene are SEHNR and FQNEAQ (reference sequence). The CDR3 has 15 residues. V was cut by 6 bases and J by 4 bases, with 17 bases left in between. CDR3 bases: TGTGCCAGCAGACGCGCTGTCACAGGTTCAGATACGCAGTATTTT. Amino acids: CASRRAVTGSDTQYF.

CDR3 in amino acids: CASRHGQGRGYGYTF. The CDR3 DNA sequence: TGTGCCAGCAGACATGGACAGGGGAGGGGCTATGGCTACACCTTC. The chain uses TRBV27 and TRBJ1-2, with 9 positions matching TRBD1. Germline CDR1 MNHEY, CDR2 SMNVEV (reference sequence). The CDR3 has 15 residues. With V trimmed by 6 bases and J by 4 bases, 9 bases remained unmatched.

In DNA, the CDR3 is TGTGCCAGCAGCTTAGCGGACGGGCCCACTGAAGCTTTCTTT. Its translation: CASSLADGPTEAFF. This chain links TRBV11-3 with TRBJ1-1; D unclear. Germline-derived CDR1 and CDR2 are SGHNT and YENEEA. There are 14 residues in the CDR3. Deletions cut 1 base from V and 4 bases from J, with 10 bases between.

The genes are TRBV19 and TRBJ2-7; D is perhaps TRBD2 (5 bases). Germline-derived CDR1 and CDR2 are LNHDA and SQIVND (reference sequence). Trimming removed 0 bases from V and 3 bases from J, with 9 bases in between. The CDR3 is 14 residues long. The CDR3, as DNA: TGTGCCAGTAGTATAGATGGGAGCAACTACGAGCAGTACTTC. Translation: CASSIDGSNYEQYF.

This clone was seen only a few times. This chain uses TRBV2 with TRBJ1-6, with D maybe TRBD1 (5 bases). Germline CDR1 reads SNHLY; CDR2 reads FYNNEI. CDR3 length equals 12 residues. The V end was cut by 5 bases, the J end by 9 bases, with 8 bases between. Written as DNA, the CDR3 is TGTGCCAGCAGTACCAGGGTTTCACCCCTCCACTTT. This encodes CASSTRVSPLHF.